Presented here are 24 T cell receptor beta chains from one specimen sequenced in a study of cytomegalovirus exposure and HLA in healthy donors (dated by TCRdb to 2015 to 2018). Libraries were constructed by the immunoSEQ multiplex PCR assay. A mixture of 60 forward primers for TCR Vbeta segments and 13 reverse primers for TCR Jbeta segments was used in the multiplex PCR. Here the immuneACCESS table is served through TCRdb, limited to in-frame sequences with V and J called. Missing clones are a known gap in these copies; in checked studies unresolved V genes cover under half, and the rest lacks a known reason. Present in this sample are some 150,000 clones, around 82% of which were seen just once. The top ten clones comprise under 8% of the sample. Sequenced material: PBMCs. These receptors were collected from a woman between 50 and 59 years old in good health and CMV-seropositive.

The J gene is TRBJ2-3, the V gene TRBV30; D possibly corresponds to TRBD2 (5 bases). The CDR3 sequence is 14 residues long. Trimming removed 0 bases at V and 2 bases at J, with 9 bases between. Germline V CDR1 and CDR2: GTSNPN, SVGIG (reference sequence). The DNA for the CDR3 is TGTGCCTGGAGTGTACTCGGGAACACAGATACGCAGTATTTT. It specifies CAWSVLGNTDTQYF.

This clone occurred a few times. The chain has TRBV11-2 and TRBJ2-6, with 7 bases fitting TRBD1. This CDR3 has 18 amino acids. V lost 4 bases, J lost 1 base, and 10 bases stayed unmatched. CDR1 SGHAT and CDR2 FQNNGV come from the germline V gene. The CDR3 is CASSWDRDSQSGANVLTF. The CDR3 region has the DNA TGTGCCAGCAGCTGGGACCGGGACAGCCAATCTGGGGCCAACGTCCTGACTTTC.

V and J are TRBV2 and TRBJ2-3, with D perhaps TRBD2 (5 bases). The V end lost 1 base, the J end lost 6 bases, and 11 bases lay between the germline ends. Germline lookup yields CDR1 SNHLY and CDR2 FYNNEI. CDR3 size: 14 residues. CDR3 DNA: TGTGCCAGCAGTGAAGATGGGAGAGCCGATACGCAGTATTTT. This sequence encodes CASSEDGRADTQYF.

This clone was observed a single time. One end of the junction fails to match germline, which may point to a read error. In the same sample, other DNA sequences code for this CDR3. The chain combines TRBV12-5 with TRBJ1-2, with 8 bases identical to TRBD1. The CDR3 has 15 residues. Germline V gene sequence: CDR1 LGHNT, CDR2 FRNRAP. The CDR3 nucleotides read TGTGCCAGTGGTCCGCGACAGGGGCGCCAAGATGGCTACACCTTC. As protein: CASGPRQGRQDGYTF.

CDR3 nucleotides: TGCGCCAGCAGACTGACTGGGAGCTCCTACAATGAGCAGTTCTTC. Protein sequence: CASRLTGSSYNEQFF. The chain employs TRBV5-1 and TRBJ2-1; weak D call: TRBD2 (5 bases). The CDR3 length is 15 residues. V was shortened by 5 bases and J by 0 bases, with 12 bases between the two germline ends. Germline V CDR1 and CDR2: SGHRS, YFSETQ.

This chain uses TRBV18 with TRBJ1-4, with D maybe TRBD1 (5 bases). The CDR3 extends over 14 amino acids. The V gene's germline CDR1 is KGHSH and CDR2 LQKENI. Trimming left V 2 bases short and J 4 bases short, with 8 bases between. CDR3 bases: TGTGCCAGCTCACCAGACAGCCTTAATGAAAAACTGTTTTTT. Protein product: CASSPDSLNEKLFF.

V is TRBV4-3 and J is TRBJ1-1; 9 bases line up with TRBD1. Per germline, CDR1 LGHNA and CDR2 YSLEER. The CDR3 is 15 residues long. Trimming cost V 3 bases and J 3 bases; bases outside gene matches: 5. CDR3 region: CASSQGDRGYTEAFF. For the CDR3, the DNA is TGCGCCAGCAGCCAGGGAGACAGGGGGTACACTGAAGCTTTCTTT.

The J gene is TRBJ1-5, the V gene TRBV4-2; D is unclear. Between the trimmed V and J ends, which lost 0 bases and 0 bases, there was a span of 6 bases. Germline CDR1 LGHNA, CDR2 YNFKEQ. This CDR3 spans 15 amino acids. CDR3 sequence: CASSQDPDSNQPQHF. In DNA, the CDR3 is TGTGCCAGCAGCCAAGATCCAGATAGCAATCAGCCCCAGCATTTT.

A single count supports this clone. The rearrangement joins TRBV29-1 to TRBJ1-1; 8 bases align to TRBD1. The CDR3 runs 15 residues. V gave up 8 bases and J gave up 3 bases; unmatched junction bases: 14. CDR1 and CDR2 from the germline V gene are SQVTM and ANQGSEA. CDR3 region: CSFPGQDSRDTEAFF. The CDR3 DNA reads as TGCAGCTTTCCGGGACAGGACTCCAGGGACACTGAAGCTTTCTTT.

This chain connects TRBV6-1 to TRBJ1-1; D unclear. Germline V CDR1 and CDR2: MNHNS, SASEGT. V was trimmed by 7 bases and J by 1 base, leaving 16 bases between them. The CDR3 loop spans 15 amino acids. The CDR3 sequence: CASIRSPSGNTEAFF. CDR3 coding DNA: TGTGCCAGCATCAGATCCCCCAGCGGGAACACTGAAGCTTTCTTT.

The J gene is TRBJ1-1, the V gene TRBV14, with 9 bases lining up with TRBD1. Germline CDR1 and CDR2: SGHDN and FVKESK. Trimming cost V 0 bases and J 4 bases; bases outside gene matches: 6. The CDR3 runs 16 residues. Here the CDR3 DNA reads TGTGCCAGCAGCCAAGAGGGGGACAGGGCCATCACTGAAGCTTTCTTT. Protein sequence: CASSQEGDRAITEAFF.

The gene calls are TRBV19 and TRBJ2-3; possibly TRBD1 for D (5 bases). V was trimmed by 7 bases and J by 2 bases, leaving 13 bases between them. The CDR3 is 14 residues long. CDR1 and CDR2 (germline): LNHDA, SQIVND (reference sequence). The CDR3 loop reads CASNRAGSTDTQYF. The DNA for the CDR3 is TGTGCCAGTAACCGGGCAGGGTCCACAGATACGCAGTATTTT.

The genes are TRBV28 and TRBJ2-1; 9 bases match TRBD2. Germline V gives CDR1 MDHEN, CDR2 SYDVKM. Germline trimming cut 3 bases from V and 10 bases from J; bases unmatched to any gene: 7. The CDR3 runs 14 residues. The CDR3 reads CASSFLAGAYEQFF. The CDR3 DNA reads as TGTGCCAGCAGTTTCTTAGCGGGGGCATACGAGCAGTTCTTC.

The chain has TRBV27 and TRBJ2-3; 10 positions agree with TRBD2. The V segment lost 3 bases and the J segment 5 bases; nucleotides outside the gene matches: 5. The CDR3 contains 15 residues. Germline V gene sequence: CDR1 MNHEY, CDR2 SMNVEV (reference sequence). CDR3 sequence (DNA): TGTGCCAGCAGTTTTCAGCGGGGGGGTGAAGATACGCAGTATTTT. Translated: CASSFQRGGEDTQYF.

The rearrangement joins TRBV19 to TRBJ2-3, with D possibly being TRBD2 (6 bases). Germline CDR1 LNHDA, CDR2 SQIVND (reference sequence). V lost 5 bases, J lost 3 bases, and 15 bases lay in between. CDR3 length equals 15 residues. CDR3 sequence reads: CASSVRAGGTDTQYF. For the CDR3, the DNA is TGTGCCAGTAGTGTTCGGGCCGGGGGTACAGATACGCAGTATTTT.

This chain connects TRBV28 to TRBJ2-1; TRBD1 aligns across 8 bases. CDR1 MDHEN and CDR2 SYDVKM come from the germline V gene. The CDR3 totals 15 residues. V was clipped by 6 bases and J by 7 bases; unmatched bases: 11. CDR3 sequence (DNA): TGTGCCAGCAGCCGGGGACAGGTCAAGTGGAATGAGCAGTTCTTC. This translates into CASSRGQVKWNEQFF.

The genes are TRBV11-2 and TRBJ1-1; D possibly corresponds to TRBD1 (5 bases). This CDR3 spans 13 amino acids. V lost 3 bases, J lost 3 bases, and 8 bases lay in between. Germline V gene sequence: CDR1 SGHAT, CDR2 FQNNGV. CDR3 in amino acids: CASSFGADTEAFF. The DNA of the CDR3 is TGTGCCAGCAGCTTTGGGGCAGACACTGAAGCTTTCTTT.

This clone has more than one count but fewer than ten. The rearrangement links TRBV18 to TRBJ1-2, with 9 positions matching TRBD1. The CDR3 consists of 17 residues. J lost 3 bases, V lost 3 bases, and 11 bases had no gene match. Germline lookup yields CDR1 KGHSH and CDR2 LQKENI. CDR3: CASSPQRPGQGDYGYTF. The DNA of the CDR3 is TGTGCCAGCTCACCGCAGCGGCCGGGACAGGGAGACTATGGCTACACCTTC.

The gene calls are TRBV14 and TRBJ2-3; 11 nucleotides line up with TRBD2. With V trimmed by 6 bases and J by 5 bases, 4 bases remained unmatched. CDR1 and CDR2 from the germline V gene are SGHDN and FVKESK. The CDR3 length is 14 residues. The CDR3 loop reads CASSLAGGVDTQYF. DNA of the CDR3: TGTGCCAGCAGTCTAGCGGGGGGCGTAGATACGCAGTATTTT.

In DNA form, the CDR3 reads TGTGCCAGCAGCATGAGCGGGGGGGCTTCAGATACGCAGTATTTT. Translation: CASSMSGGASDTQYF. The J gene is TRBJ2-3, the V gene TRBV11-2; 10 positions match TRBD2. The V segment lost 5 bases and the J segment 4 bases; nucleotides outside the gene matches: 6. Germline V gene data show CDR1 as SGHAT and CDR2 as FQNNGV. The length of the CDR3 is 15 residues.

The CDR3 reads CASSLTDRHNEQFF. The CDR3 DNA is TGCGCCAGCAGCCTTACTGACAGGCACAATGAGCAGTTCTTC. The V gene is TRBV4-1, the J gene TRBJ2-1, with a possible D match to TRBD1 (6 bases). Trimming took off 4 bases at V and 5 bases at J, with 12 bases between the two ends. CDR3 length: 14 residues. Per germline, CDR1 MGHRA and CDR2 YSYEKL.

The rearrangement links TRBV7-9 to TRBJ1-1; 8 positions agree with TRBD1. Germline assignment: CDR1 SEHNR and CDR2 FQNEAQ (reference sequence). CDR3 length: 16 residues. With V trimmed by 5 bases and J by 2 bases, 10 bases remained unmatched. The CDR3 DNA reads TGTGCCAGCAGCCCCCTCGACAGGGGAGGAAACACTGAAGCTTTCTTT. This translates into CASSPLDRGGNTEAFF.

This chain connects TRBV7-9 to TRBJ1-1; D gene uncertain. CDR1 is SEHNR, CDR2 FQNEAQ, per germline (reference sequence). Trimming shortened V by 7 bases and J by 1 base, and 10 bases separated the two germline ends. This CDR3 has 13 amino acids. The DNA of the CDR3 is TGTGCCAGCACCACGACTGAGAACACTGAAGCTTTCTTT. Translating it yields CASTTTENTEAFF.

The rearrangement joins TRBV10-3 to TRBJ1-6; 8 nucleotides agree with TRBD1. The germline gives CDR1 ENHRY, CDR2 SYGVKD. This CDR3 has 15 residues. Trimming took 5 bases from V and 7 from J; bases not matched to a gene: 7. CDR3 coding DNA: TGTGCCATCAGTCCCGGACAGGGAGTAAATTCACCCCTCCACTTT. It encodes CAISPGQGVNSPLHF.